This T cell receptor (beta chain) comes out of a study of shared clonotypes between healthy human individuals. Regarding this clone: Its antigen is as yet unknown.

Terminally differentiated effector memory CD45RA+ cells were excluded from the naive CD8 cells, which were CD45RO-negative and positively selected for CCR7. Notes on the study in general: Researchers found naive subsets generally carried larger estimated richness than memory subsets. The study found lower generation probabilities in non-shared clonotypes than in those shared by all four donors. Despite large depth, rarefaction showed incomplete sorted-subset sequencing.

The CDR3 length is 14 residues. The germline V gene has CDR1 LNHNV and CDR2 YYDKDF (reference sequence). V lost 5 bases and J lost 5, with 13 bases in between. The authors split each subset's genomic DNA evenly across several immunoSEQ plates. Produced via immunoSEQ multiplex PCR; TCRdb's table is partial and in-frame only. The data contain about 580,000 clones, roughly 98% of them singletons. The rearrangement joins TRBV15 to TRBJ1-5, with a possible D match to TRBD1 (5 bases). The material sequenced was naive CD8+ T cells sorted from blood. This TCR was sampled from a man aged 30-40 years in good health. CDR3 residues: CATSGLGGDQPQHF. For the CDR3, the DNA is TGTGCCACCAGCGGACTTGGGGGGGATCAGCCCCAGCATTTT.